This T cell receptor beta chain was identified during a study of blood T cell repertoires in COVID-19. Study-wide context: The samples span acute and convalescent COVID-19 from the United States, Italy and Spain.

Clones were sequenced by immunoSEQ multiplex PCR, and TCRdb holds only the in-frame ones, with some missing. The sample carries a few hundred thousand clones, approximately 92% recorded once. V lost 5 bases, J lost 3 bases, and 7 bases lay in between. This CDR3 has 12 amino acids. Germline V lookup: CDR1 SNHLY, CDR2 FYNNEI. This clonotype was sampled from a woman in her 30s who had recovered from COVID-19. The sequenced sample consisted of PBMCs or T cells enriched from blood (not recorded which). The chain links TRBV2 to TRBJ2-5; D unclear. The CDR3 reads CASSHTEETQYF. The CDR3 DNA reads as TGTGCCAGCAGTCACACAGAAGAGACCCAGTACTTC.